This T cell receptor beta chain came from a study of graft-versus-host responses after intestinal transplantation. Study at large: After anti-thymocyte globulin induction, recipients took tacrolimus and steroids for three to four years.

Profiled with immunoSEQ multiplex PCR; TCRdb holds only in-frame clones, not every one. This repertoire shows over 85,000 clones, roughly 93% found once; its top ten account for about 0.51%. With 4 bases removed from V and 9 bases from J, the gap between germline ends came to 20 bases. The germline V gene encodes CDR1 SEHNR and CDR2 FQNEAQ (reference sequence). The CDR3 has 15 amino acids. A remark on this clone: What it recognizes is unknown.

The TCR originated in a human donor who received an intestinal transplant. The material was unstimulated CD8+ T cells sorted from spleen or lymph node cells, obtained before intestinal transplant. This chain links TRBV7-9 with TRBJ2-3, with D perhaps matching TRBD1 or TRBD2 (5 bases each). In DNA, the CDR3 is TGTGCCAGCAGCTCCTTTCGGGGCCCCAGTAGAACGCAGTATTTT. Its translation: CASSSFRGPSRTQYF.